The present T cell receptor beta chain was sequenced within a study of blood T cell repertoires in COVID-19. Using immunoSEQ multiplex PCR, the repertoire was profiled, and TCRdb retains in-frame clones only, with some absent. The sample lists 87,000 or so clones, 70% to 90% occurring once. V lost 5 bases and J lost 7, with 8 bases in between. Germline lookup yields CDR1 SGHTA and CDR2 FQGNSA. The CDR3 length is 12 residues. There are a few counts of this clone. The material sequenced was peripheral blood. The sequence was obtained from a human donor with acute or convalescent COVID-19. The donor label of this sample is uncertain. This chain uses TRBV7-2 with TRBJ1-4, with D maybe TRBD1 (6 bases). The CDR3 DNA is TGTGCCAGCAGCCCCAGGGGTGAAAAACTGTTTTTT. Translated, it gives CASSPRGEKLFF.